This T cell receptor beta chain originates from a study of T cell responses to AZD1222 COVID-19 vaccine. CDR3 length equals 15 residues. The germline CDR1 and CDR2 sequences are MNHEY and SVGAGI. Between the trimmed V and J ends, which lost 0 bases and 2 bases, there was a span of 10 bases. TCRdb's copy holds only in-frame clones and misses some; the assay was immunoSEQ multiplex PCR. Of over 150,000 clones in the sample, just under 90% are singletons; the top ten hold about 6%. The TCR was taken from an adult in good health. The chain recombines TRBV6-5 with TRBJ1-2, with a weak D call TRBD1 (5 bases). Sample: peripheral blood, taken on day 0 of AZD1222 vaccination. In DNA form, the CDR3 reads TGTGCCAGCAGTTACTCGCAGGGTTTCAACTATGGCTACACCTTC. Translation gives CASSYSQGFNYGYTF.